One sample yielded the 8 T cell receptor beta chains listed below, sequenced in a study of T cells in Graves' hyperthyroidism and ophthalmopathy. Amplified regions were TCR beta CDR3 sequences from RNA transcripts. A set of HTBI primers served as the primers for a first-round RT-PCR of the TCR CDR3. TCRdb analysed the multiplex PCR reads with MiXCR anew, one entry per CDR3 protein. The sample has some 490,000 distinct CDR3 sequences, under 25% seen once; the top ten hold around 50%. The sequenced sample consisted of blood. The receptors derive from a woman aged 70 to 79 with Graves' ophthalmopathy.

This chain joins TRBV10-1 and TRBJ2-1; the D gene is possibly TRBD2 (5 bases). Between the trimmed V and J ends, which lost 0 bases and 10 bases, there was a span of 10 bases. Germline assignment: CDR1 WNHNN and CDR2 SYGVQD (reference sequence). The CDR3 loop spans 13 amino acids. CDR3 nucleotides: TGCGCCAGCAGTGAGTCTTACGGGATAGAGCAGTTCTTC. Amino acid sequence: CASSESYGIEQFF.

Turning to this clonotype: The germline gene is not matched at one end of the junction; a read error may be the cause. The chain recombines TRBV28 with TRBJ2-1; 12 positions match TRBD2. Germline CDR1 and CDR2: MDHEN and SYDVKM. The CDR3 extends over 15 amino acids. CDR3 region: CASGLGLAGTNEQFF. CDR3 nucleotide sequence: TGTGCCAGCGGTTTGGGACTAGCGGGTACCAATGAGCAGTTCTTC.

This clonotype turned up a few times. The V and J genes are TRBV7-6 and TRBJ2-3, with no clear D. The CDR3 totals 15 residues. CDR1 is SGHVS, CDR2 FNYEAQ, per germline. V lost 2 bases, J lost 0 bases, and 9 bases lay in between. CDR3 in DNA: TGTGCCAGCAGCTTAACAGAAACTAGCACAGATACGCAGTATTTT. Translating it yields CASSLTETSTDTQYF.

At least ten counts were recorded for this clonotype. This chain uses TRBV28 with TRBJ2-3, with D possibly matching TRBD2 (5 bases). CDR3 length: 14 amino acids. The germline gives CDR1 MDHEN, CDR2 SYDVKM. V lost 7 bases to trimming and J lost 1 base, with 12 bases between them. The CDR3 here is CASMKSGGTDTQYF. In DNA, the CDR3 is TGTGCCAGCATGAAGTCCGGGGGCACAGATACGCAGTATTTT.

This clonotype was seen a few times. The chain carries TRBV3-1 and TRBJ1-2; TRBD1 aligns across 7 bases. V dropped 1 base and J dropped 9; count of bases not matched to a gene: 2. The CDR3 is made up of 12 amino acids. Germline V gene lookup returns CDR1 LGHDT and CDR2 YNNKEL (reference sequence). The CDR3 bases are TGTGCCAGCAGCCAAGGGACAGGACGCTACACCTTC. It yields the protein CASSQGTGRYTF.

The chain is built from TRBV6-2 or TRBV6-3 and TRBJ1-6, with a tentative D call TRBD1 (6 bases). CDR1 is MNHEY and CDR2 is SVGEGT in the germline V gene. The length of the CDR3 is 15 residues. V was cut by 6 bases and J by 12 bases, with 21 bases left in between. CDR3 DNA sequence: TGTGCCAGCAGGGACCATGCAGCGGGGGCCGAACCCCTCCACTTT. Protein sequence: CASRDHAAGAEPLHF.

CDR3 region: CATSRDRGVTGFF. The CDR3 region has the DNA TGTGCCACCAGCAGAGATCGGGGGGTAACGGGTTTCTTT. V is TRBV15 and J is TRBJ1-1; TRBD1 is a possible D gene (5 bases). Germline V lookup: CDR1 LNHNV, CDR2 YYDKDF (reference sequence). The germline V and J ends were trimmed by 0 bases and 13 bases, with 15 bases remaining between them. This CDR3 region has 13 residues.

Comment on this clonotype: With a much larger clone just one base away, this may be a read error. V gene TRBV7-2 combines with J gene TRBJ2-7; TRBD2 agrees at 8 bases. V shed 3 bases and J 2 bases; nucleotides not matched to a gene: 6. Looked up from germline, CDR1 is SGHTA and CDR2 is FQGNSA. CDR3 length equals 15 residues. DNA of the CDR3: TGTGCCAGCAGCTTTGGCGGGGGGCTCCCCTACGAGCAGTACTTC. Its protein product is CASSFGGGLPYEQYF.